Listed below are T cell receptor beta chains from one sample, sequenced in a study of blood T cell repertoires in COVID-19. Sequencing was performed with immunoSEQ multiplex PCR; in TCRdb, only in-frame clones are kept and a portion is missing. Of about 160,000 clones listed, 85% to 90% were seen once; the top ten hold under 4.5%. The specimen was peripheral blood. The receptors shown here come from a woman between 65 and 79 years old with acute or convalescent COVID-19. The CDR3 runs from the conserved cysteine through the conserved F or W. Fields, in order: J gene, D gene, clone size, V gene, CDR3 protein, CDR3 DNA. A D gene is named only where the DNA matches it firmly. Rows may omit the clone size; those that give it use once, few, many or a size class.

J: TRBJ2-7; D: TRBD1; size: once; V: TRBV2; CDR3: CASSELSLGQGSHEQYF; DNA: TGTGCCAGCAGTGAACTGTCCCTGGGACAGGGTAGTCACGAGCAGTACTTC
J: TRBJ1-5; D: .; size: .; V: TRBV15; CDR3: CASFWAGDGNQPQHF; DNA: TGTGCCTCCTTTTGGGCAGGGGATGGCAATCAGCCCCAGCATTTT
J: TRBJ1-5; D: .; size: .; V: TRBV4-1; CDR3: CASSQTGQQPQHF; DNA: TGCGCCAGCAGCCAAACAGGGCAACAGCCCCAGCATTTT
J: TRBJ2-1; D: .; size: .; V: TRBV3-1/TRBV3-2; CDR3: CASSQEFSSRNEQFF; DNA: TGTGCCAGCAGCCAAGAGTTTTCGTCTCGGAATGAGCAGTTCTTC
J: TRBJ1-2; D: .; size: .; V: TRBV20-1; CDR3: CSAPTGYGYTF; DNA: TGCAGTGCTCCGACGGGCTATGGCTACACCTTC
J: TRBJ1-2; D: TRBD1; size: .; V: TRBV7-2; CDR3: CASSARQGGQYGYTF; DNA: TGTGCCAGCAGCGCCAGACAGGGCGGGCAATATGGCTACACCTTC
J: TRBJ1-2; D: TRBD1; size: .; V: TRBV2; CDR3: CASSGGDRGSYGYTF; DNA: TGTGCCAGCAGTGGGGGGGACAGGGGATCCTATGGCTACACCTTC
J: TRBJ1-1; D: .; size: few; V: TRBV10-3; CDR3: CAISEEQGRGAAFF; DNA: TGTGCCATCAGTGAGGAACAGGGAAGGGGTGCAGCTTTCTTT
J: TRBJ2-5; D: TRBD2; size: .; V: TRBV4-1; CDR3: CASSQRTSAETQYF; DNA: TGCGCCAGCAGCCAACGGACTAGCGCAGAGACCCAGTACTTC
J: TRBJ2-3; D: .; size: .; V: TRBV30; CDR3: CAWSSSTDTQYF; DNA: TGTGCCTGGAGTTCAAGCACAGATACGCAGTATTTT
J: TRBJ2-7; D: .; size: .; V: TRBV19; CDR3: CASSSHYEQYF; DNA: TGTGCCAGTAGTTCCCATTACGAGCAGTACTTC